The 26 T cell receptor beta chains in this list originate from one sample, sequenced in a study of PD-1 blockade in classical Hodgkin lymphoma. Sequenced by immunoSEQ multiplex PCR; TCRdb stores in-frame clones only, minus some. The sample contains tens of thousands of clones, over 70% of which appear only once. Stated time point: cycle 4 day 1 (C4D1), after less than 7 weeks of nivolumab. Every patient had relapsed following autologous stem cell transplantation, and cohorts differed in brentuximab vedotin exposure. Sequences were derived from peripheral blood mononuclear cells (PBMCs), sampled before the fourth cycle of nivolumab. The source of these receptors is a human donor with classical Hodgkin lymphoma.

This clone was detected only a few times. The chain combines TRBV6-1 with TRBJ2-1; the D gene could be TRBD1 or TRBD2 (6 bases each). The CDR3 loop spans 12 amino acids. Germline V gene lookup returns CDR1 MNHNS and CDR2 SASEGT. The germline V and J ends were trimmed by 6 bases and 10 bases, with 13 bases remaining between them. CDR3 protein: CASSSGAGEQFF. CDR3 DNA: TGTGCCAGCAGCTCGGGGGCAGGCGAGCAGTTCTTC.

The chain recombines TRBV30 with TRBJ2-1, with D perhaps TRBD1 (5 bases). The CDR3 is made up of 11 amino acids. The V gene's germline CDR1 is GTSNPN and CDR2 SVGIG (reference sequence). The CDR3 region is CTLREYNEQFF. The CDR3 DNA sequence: TGTACGCTCAGGGAATACAATGAGCAGTTCTTC.

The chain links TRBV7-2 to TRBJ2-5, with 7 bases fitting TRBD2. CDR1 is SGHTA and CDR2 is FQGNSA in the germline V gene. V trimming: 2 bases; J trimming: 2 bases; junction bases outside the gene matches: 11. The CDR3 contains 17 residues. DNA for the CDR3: TGTGCCAGCAGCTTAAGCCGCGGCGGGGGAACACAAGAGACCCAGTACTTC. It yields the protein CASSLSRGGGTQETQYF.

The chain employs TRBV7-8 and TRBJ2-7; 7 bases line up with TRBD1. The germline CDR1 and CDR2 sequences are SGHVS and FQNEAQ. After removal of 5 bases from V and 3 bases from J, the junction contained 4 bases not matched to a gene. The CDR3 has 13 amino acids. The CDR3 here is CASSADRFYEQYF. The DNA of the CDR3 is TGTGCCAGCAGCGCGGACAGGTTCTACGAGCAGTACTTC.

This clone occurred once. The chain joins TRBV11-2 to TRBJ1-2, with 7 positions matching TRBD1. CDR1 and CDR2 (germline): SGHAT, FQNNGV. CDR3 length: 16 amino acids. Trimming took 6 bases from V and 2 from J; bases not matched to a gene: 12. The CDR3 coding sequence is TGTGCCAGCAGTCTCCCGACAGGGTCATTCAACTATGGCTACACCTTC. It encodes CASSLPTGSFNYGYTF.

The DNA of the CDR3 is TGCGCCAGCAGCCAAGAGTCAGCCATCTATGGCTACACCTTC. Translated, it gives CASSQESAIYGYTF. The chain joins TRBV4-1 to TRBJ1-2; D ambiguous. The CDR3 spans 14 residues. Germline CDR1 and CDR2: MGHRA and YSYEKL. The ends were cut back, 0 bases at V and 4 bases at J, with 9 bases in the middle.

Here the CDR3 reads CATSKDRGYGYTF. CDR3 DNA sequence: TGTGCCACCAGCAAGGACAGGGGGTATGGCTACACCTTC. This rearrangement joins TRBV15 to TRBJ1-2; TRBD1 agrees at 10 bases. Germline CDR1 LNHNV, CDR2 YYDKDF (reference sequence). This CDR3 is 13 amino acids long. Trimming at V came to 4 bases and at J to 5 bases, leaving 1 base not matched to a gene.

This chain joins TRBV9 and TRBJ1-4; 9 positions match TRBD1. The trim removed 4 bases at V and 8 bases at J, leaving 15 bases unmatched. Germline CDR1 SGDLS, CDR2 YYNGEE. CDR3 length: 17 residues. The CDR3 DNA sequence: TGTGCCAGCAGCTTACGCGGGGGACAGGGAACGGGCGAAAAACTGTTTTTT. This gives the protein CASSLRGGQGTGEKLFF.

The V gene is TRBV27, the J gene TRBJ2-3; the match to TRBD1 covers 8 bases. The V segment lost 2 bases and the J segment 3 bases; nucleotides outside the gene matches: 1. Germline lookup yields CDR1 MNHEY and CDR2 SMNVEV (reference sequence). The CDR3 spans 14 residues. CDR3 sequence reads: CASSLTGGTDTQYF. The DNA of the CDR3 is TGTGCCAGCAGTTTAACAGGGGGGACAGATACGCAGTATTTT.

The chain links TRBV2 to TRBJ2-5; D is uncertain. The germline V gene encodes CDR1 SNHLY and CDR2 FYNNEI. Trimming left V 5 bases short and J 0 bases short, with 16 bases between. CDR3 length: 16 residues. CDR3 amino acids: CASSPLDQQYQETQYF. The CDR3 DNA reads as TGTGCCAGCAGTCCCTTGGACCAGCAGTACCAAGAGACCCAGTACTTC.

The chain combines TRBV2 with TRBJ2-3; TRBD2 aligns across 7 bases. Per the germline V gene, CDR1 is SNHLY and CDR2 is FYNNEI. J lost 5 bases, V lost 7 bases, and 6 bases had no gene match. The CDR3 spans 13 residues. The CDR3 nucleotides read TGTGCCAGCAACAGACTAGCAAGAGATACGCAGTATTTT. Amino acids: CASNRLARDTQYF. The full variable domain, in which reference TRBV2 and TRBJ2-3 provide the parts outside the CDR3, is EPEVTQTPSHQVTQMGQEVILRCVPISNHLYFYWYRQILGQKVEFLVSFYNNEISEKSEIFDDQFSVERPDGSNFTLKIRSTKLEDSAMYFCASNRLARDTQYFGPGTRLTVL.

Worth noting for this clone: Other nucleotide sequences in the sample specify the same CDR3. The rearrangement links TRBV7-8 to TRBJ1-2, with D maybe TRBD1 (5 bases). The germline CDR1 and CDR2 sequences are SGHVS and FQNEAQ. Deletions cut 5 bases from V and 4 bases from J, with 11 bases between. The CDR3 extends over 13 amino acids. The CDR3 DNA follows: TGTGCCAGCAGCCCCGGGGGAGGCTATGGCTACACCTTC. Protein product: CASSPGGGYGYTF. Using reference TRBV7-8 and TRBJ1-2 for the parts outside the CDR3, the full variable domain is GAGVSQSPRYKVAKRGQDVALRCDPISGHVSLFWYQQALGQGPEFLTYFQNEAQLDKSGLPSDRFFAERPEGSVSTLKIQRTQQEDSAVYLCASSPGGGYGYTFGSGTRLTVV.

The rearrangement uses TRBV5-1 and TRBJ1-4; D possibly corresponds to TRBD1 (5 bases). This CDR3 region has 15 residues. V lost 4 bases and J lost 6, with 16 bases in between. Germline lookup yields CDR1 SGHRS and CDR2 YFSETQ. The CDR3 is CASSPGTLSDEKLFF. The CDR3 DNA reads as TGCGCCAGCAGCCCCGGGACCCTCTCAGATGAAAAACTGTTTTTT. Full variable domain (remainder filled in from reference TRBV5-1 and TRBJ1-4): KAGVTQTPRYLIKTRGQQVTLSCSPISGHRSVSWYQQTPGQGLQFLFEYFSETQRNKGNFPGRFSGRQFSNSRSEMNVSTLELGDSALYLCASSPGTLSDEKLFFGSGTQLSVL.

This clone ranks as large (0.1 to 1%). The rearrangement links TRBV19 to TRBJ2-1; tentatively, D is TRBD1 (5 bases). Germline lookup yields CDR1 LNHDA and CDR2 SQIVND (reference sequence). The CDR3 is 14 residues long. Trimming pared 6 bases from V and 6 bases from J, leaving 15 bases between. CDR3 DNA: TGTGCCAGTAGGCCTAAGGGGTACGGCAATGAGCAGTTCTTC. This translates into CASRPKGYGNEQFF.

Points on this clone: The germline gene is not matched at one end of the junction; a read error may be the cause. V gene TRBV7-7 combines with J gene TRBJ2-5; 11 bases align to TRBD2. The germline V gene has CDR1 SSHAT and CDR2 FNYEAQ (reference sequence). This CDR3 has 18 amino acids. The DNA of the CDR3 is TGTGCTAGCAGCTTAGCTCGCCTAGCGGGGGGATTGGGAGAGACCCAGTACTTC. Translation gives CASSLARLAGGLGETQYF.

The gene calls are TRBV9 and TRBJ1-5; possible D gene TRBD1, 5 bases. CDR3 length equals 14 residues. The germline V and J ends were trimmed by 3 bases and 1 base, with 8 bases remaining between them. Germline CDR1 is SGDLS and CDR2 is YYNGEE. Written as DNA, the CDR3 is TGTGCCAGCAGCGAAGGACAAAGCAATCAGCCCCAGCATTTT. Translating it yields CASSEGQSNQPQHF. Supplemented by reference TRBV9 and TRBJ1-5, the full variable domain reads DSGVTQTPKHLITATGQRVTLRCSPRSGDLSVYWYQQSLDQGLQFLIQYYNGEERAKGNILERFSAQQFPDLHSELNLSSLELGDSALYFCASSEGQSNQPQHFGDGTRLSIL.

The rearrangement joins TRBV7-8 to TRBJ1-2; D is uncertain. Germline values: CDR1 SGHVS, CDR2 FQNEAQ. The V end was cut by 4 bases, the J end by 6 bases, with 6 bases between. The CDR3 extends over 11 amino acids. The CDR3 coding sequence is TGTGCCAGCAGCTCATCAAATGGCTACACCTTC. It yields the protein CASSSSNGYTF.

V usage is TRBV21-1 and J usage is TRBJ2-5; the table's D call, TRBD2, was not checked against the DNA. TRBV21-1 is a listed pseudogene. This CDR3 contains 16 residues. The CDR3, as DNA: TGTGCCAGCAGCAACACTCCTAGCGGGGGTTGGGAGACCCAGTACTTC. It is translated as CASSNTPSGGWETQYF.

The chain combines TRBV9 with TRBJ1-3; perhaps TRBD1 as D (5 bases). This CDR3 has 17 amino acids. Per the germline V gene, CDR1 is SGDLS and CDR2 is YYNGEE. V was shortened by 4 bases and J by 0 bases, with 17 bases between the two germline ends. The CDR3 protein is CASSTQPGRNSGNTIYF. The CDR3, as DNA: TGTGCCAGCAGCACCCAACCGGGACGTAACTCTGGAAACACCATATATTTT.

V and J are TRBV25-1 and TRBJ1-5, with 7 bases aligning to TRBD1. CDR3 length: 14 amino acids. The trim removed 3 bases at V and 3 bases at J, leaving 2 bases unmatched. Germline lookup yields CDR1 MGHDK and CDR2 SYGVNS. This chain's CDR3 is CASSETGTNQPQHF. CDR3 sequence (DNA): TGTGCCAGCAGTGAGACAGGGACCAATCAGCCCCAGCATTTT.

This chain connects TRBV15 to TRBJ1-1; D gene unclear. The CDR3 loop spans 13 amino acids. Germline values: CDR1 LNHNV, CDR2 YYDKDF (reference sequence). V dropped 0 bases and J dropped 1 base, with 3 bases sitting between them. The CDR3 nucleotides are TGTGCCACCAGCAGAGACAGGAACACTGAAGCTTTCTTT. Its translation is CATSRDRNTEAFF.

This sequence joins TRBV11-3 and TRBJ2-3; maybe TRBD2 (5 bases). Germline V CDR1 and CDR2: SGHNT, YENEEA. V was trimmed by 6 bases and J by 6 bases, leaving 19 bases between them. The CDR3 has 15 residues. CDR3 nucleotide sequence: TGTGCCAGCAGTCCCTCAGCGGACCCGGGGGATACGCAGTATTTT. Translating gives CASSPSADPGDTQYF.

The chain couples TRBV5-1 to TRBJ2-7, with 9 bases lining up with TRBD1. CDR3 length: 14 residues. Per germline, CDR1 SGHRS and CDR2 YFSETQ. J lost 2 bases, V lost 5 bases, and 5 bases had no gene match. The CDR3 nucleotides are TGCGCCAGCAGTCTCGGGACAGGGACCTACGAGCAGTACTTC. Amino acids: CASSLGTGTYEQYF.

DNA for the CDR3: TGTGCCAGCTGCCCTAGCGGGAACACCGGGGAGCTGTTTTTT. It translates to CASCPSGNTGELFF. V gene TRBV11-3 combines with J gene TRBJ2-2, with 7 positions matching TRBD2. The CDR3 covers 14 residues. From germline, CDR1 is SGHNT and CDR2 YENEEA. After removal of 8 bases from V and 1 base from J, the junction contained 4 bases not matched to a gene.

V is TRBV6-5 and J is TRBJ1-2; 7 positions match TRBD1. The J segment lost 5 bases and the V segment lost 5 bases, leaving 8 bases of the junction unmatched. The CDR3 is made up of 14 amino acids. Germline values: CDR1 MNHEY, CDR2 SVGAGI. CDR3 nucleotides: TGTGCCAGCAGTCGGACAGGAGAAATTTATGGCTACACCTTC. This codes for CASSRTGEIYGYTF.

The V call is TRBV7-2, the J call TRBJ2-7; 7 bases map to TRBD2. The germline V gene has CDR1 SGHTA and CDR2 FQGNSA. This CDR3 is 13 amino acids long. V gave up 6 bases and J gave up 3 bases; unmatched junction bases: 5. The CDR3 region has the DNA TGTGCCAGCAGACCCGGGACTAACTACGAGCAGTACTTC. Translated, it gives CASRPGTNYEQYF.